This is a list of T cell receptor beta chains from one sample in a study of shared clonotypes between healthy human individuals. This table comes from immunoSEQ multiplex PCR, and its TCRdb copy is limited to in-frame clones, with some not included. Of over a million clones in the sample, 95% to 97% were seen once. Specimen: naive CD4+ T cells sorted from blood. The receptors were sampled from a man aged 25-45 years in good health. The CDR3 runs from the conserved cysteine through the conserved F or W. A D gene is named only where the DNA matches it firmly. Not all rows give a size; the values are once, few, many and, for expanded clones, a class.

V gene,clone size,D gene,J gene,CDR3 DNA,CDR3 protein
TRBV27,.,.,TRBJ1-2,TGTGCCAGCAGTTTAGTTGCAGGGGATCCCTATGGCTACACCTTC,CASSLVAGDPYGYTF
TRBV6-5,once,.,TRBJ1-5,TGTGCCAGCAGTTACTCGGCTGTTAGCAATCAGCCCCAGCATTTT,CASSYSAVSNQPQHF
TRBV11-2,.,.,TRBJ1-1,TGTGCCAGCAGCTTAGTCCGCTTAATGAACACTGAAGCTTTCTTT,CASSLVRLMNTEAFF
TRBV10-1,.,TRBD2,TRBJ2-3,TGCGCCAGCAGTGTGCATAGCGGGAGCACAGATACGCAGTATTTT,CASSVHSGSTDTQYF
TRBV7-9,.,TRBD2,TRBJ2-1,TGTGCCAGCAGTATGACTAGCGGCGGGAATGAGCAGTTCTTC,CASSMTSGGNEQFF
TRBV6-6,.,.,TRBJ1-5,TGTGCCAGCAGTTACGGGGACCCGCGATTCAATCAGCCCCAGCATTTT,CASSYGDPRFNQPQHF
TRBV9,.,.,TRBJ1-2,TGTGCCAGCAGCGTATCGGCAGTCAACTATGGCTACACCTTC,CASSVSAVNYGYTF
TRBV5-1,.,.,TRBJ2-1,TGCGCCAGCAGCCCGGACGACAGCTTGTACAATGAGCAGTTCTTC,CASSPDDSLYNEQFF
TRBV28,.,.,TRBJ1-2,TGTGCCAGCAGTCCCGTCGGGCTCCTAGCCGGGGACTATGGCTACACCTTC,CASSPVGLLAGDYGYTF
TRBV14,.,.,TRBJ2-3,TGTGCCAGCAGCCAAGAACTTAGGGATACGCAGTATTTT,CASSQELRDTQYF
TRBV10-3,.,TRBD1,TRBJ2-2,TGTGCCATCAGCCTCCTAAACAGGGGGCGAGGCACCGGGGAGCTGTTTTTT,CAISLLNRGRGTGELFF
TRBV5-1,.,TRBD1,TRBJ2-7,TGCGCCAGCAGCGTCCGGGACAGGGGGGCCGAGCAGTACTTC,CASSVRDRGAEQYF
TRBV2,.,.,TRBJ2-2,TGTGCCAGCAGTGCACTGGGCACCGGGGAGCTGTTTTTT,CASSALGTGELFF
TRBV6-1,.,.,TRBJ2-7,TGTGCCAGCGGAGTTATCCGCCACTACGAGCAGTACTTC,CASGVIRHYEQYF
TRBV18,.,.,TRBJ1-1,TGTGCCAGCTCACCAGAGGGTACAACCGACACTGAAGCTTTCTTT,CASSPEGTTDTEAFF
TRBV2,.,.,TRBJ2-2,TGTGCCAGTAGACAGGCCGGGGAGCTGTTTTTT,CASRQAGELFF
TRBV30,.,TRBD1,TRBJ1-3,TGTGCCTGGAGTGTAAACAGGGGGCCAGGAAACACCATATATTTT,CAWSVNRGPGNTIYF
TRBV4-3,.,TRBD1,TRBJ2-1,TGCGCCAGCAGCCAAGCTCACAGGGGAACATGGAATGAGCAGTTCTTC,CASSQAHRGTWNEQFF
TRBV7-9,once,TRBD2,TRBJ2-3,TGTGCCAGCACCCACGGGACTAGGGACGCAGATACGCAGTATTTT,CASTHGTRDADTQYF
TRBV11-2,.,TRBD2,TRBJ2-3,TGTGCCAGCACCATAGCGGGAGGAGGCACAGATACGCAGTATTTT,CASTIAGGGTDTQYF
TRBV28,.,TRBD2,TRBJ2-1,TGTGCCAGCAAGAACGGACTAGCGGGACCCACCTCAGATCGCAATGAGCAGTTCTTC,CASKNGLAGPTSDRNEQFF
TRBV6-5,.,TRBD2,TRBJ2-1,TGTGCCAGCAGATACCTAGCGGGAGGAACCTACAATGAGCAGTTCTTC,CASRYLAGGTYNEQFF
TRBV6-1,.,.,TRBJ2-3,TGTGCCAGCAGTGAATCGCGAAGAGATACGCAGTATTTT,CASSESRRDTQYF
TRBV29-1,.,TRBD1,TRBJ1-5,TGCAGCGTTCCGGGACAGGGGAATCAGCCCCAGCATTTT,CSVPGQGNQPQHF
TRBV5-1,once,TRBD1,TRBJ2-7,TGCGCCAGCAGCCTACTGGGACAGGGAGGGACCGGGGAGCAGTACTTC,CASSLLGQGGTGEQYF
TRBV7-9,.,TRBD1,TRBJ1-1,TGTGCCAGCAGCTCGGTGGGACAGGGAGGTATTAACACTGAAGCTTTCTTT,CASSSVGQGGINTEAFF
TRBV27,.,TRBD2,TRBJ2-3,TGTGCCAGCAGTCCTCCACTAGCGGGAGGGAGCACAGATACGCAGTATTTT,CASSPPLAGGSTDTQYF
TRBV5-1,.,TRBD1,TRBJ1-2,TGCGCCAGCAGCTTGAAGGGACAGGAGGCTGACTACACCTTC,CASSLKGQEADYTF
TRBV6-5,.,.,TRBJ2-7,TGTGCCAGCAGTTCCTCCATCCTTCTCTTGGGCTACGAGCAGTACTTC,CASSSSILLLGYEQYF
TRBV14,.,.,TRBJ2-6,TGTGCCAGCAGCCAAAGGCCGCGGGGGGCCAACGTCCTGACTTTC,CASSQRPRGANVLTF
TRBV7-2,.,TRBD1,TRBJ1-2,TGTGCCAGCAGCTTAGCGGGGGACAGGGAAGGGGGCTACACCTTC,CASSLAGDREGGYTF
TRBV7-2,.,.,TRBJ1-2,TGTGCCAGCAGCTTAGTGGGGGTTGCGGGTGGCTACACCTTC,CASSLVGVAGGYTF
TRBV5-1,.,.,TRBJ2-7,TGCGCCAGCAGCGCCGGCCTCCAGGGTTCCTACGAGCAGTACTTC,CASSAGLQGSYEQYF
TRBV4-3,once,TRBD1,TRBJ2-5,TGCGCCAGCAGCCAAGATCCGGACGCACAGGGGGGAGAGACCCAGTACTTC,CASSQDPDAQGGETQYF
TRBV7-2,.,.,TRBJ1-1,TGTGCCAGCAGCCCCCAGGGATCCCACACTGAAGCTTTCTTT,CASSPQGSHTEAFF
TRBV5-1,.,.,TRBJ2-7,TGCGCCAGCAGCTTGGAAGGGGGGGAGCAGTACTTC,CASSLEGGEQYF
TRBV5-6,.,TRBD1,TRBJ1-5,TGTGCCAGCAGCAAGGACAGGGACCAGCCCCAGCATTTT,CASSKDRDQPQHF
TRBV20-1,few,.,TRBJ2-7,TGCAGTGCCACAGAGGGCTACGAGCAGTACTTC,CSATEGYEQYF
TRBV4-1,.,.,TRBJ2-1,TGCGCCAGCAGCCAAGAGGGGCTAGCGCCCACAGGGGAGCAGTTCTTC,CASSQEGLAPTGEQFF
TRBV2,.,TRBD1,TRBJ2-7,TGTGCCACAACCTTACAGGGGTCAGGTGAGCAGTACTTC,CATTLQGSGEQYF
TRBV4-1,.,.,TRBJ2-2,TGCGCCAGCAGCCAAAGACCCACCGGGGAGCTGTTTTTT,CASSQRPTGELFF
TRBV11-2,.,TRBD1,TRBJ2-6,TGTGCCAGCGGCGGACAGGGGAGCTCTGGGGCCAACGTCCTGACTTTC,CASGGQGSSGANVLTF
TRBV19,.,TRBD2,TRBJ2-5,TGTGCCAGTAGTATAGGAGATTCGACTAGCTACCTTCAAGAGACCCAGTACTTC,CASSIGDSTSYLQETQYF
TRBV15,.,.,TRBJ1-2,TGTGCCACCAGCCGTCCAAGGTCGGATGGCTACACCTTC,CATSRPRSDGYTF
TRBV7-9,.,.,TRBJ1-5,TGTGCCAGCAGCTTGAATAGCAATCAGCCCCAGCATTTT,CASSLNSNQPQHF